The 17 T cell receptor beta chains listed next were all sequenced from one sample in a study of PD-1 blockade in classical Hodgkin lymphoma. Each patient's relapse followed autologous stem cell transplantation, and brentuximab vedotin exposure varied. Repertoires were generated with immunoSEQ multiplex PCR, while TCRdb's copy carries only in-frame clones and drops some. The sample yields 21,000 or so clones, approximately 74% seen once. Sequenced material: peripheral blood mononuclear cells (PBMCs), taken at baseline. The receptor source for this set is a human donor with classical Hodgkin lymphoma.

The sample holds a few counts of this clone. The V gene is TRBV9, the J gene TRBJ1-1, with 8 bases lining up with TRBD1. The CDR3 loop spans 18 amino acids. Germline V lookup: CDR1 SGDLS, CDR2 YYNGEE. The junction had 17 bases not matched to a gene; V was cut back by 3 bases and J by 4 bases. CDR3 loop: CASSARPGQGVAGTEAFF. Written as DNA, the CDR3 is TGTGCCAGCAGCGCCCGACCTGGACAGGGAGTTGCGGGCACTGAAGCTTTCTTT.

This chain connects TRBV28 to TRBJ2-1, with 9 bases matching TRBD2. The CDR3 covers 14 residues. V shed 8 bases and J 10 bases; nucleotides not matched to a gene: 12. The germline CDR1 and CDR2 sequences are MDHEN and SYDVKM. CDR3: CASGSSGIAGEQFF. CDR3 in DNA: TGTGCCAGCGGCTCTAGCGGGATAGCAGGGGAGCAGTTCTTC.

The chain carries TRBV4-3 and TRBJ2-7, with a tentative D call TRBD1 (6 bases). Trimming shortened V by 0 bases and J by 3 bases, and 15 bases separated the two germline ends. The CDR3 contains 16 residues. In germline, CDR1 is LGHNA, CDR2 YSLEER. The CDR3 spells CASSQEATGSVYEQYF. As DNA, the CDR3 is TGCGCCAGCAGCCAAGAAGCAACAGGGAGCGTCTACGAGCAGTACTTC.

This sequence joins TRBV4-3 and TRBJ1-4, with D hard to call. V lost 0 bases to trimming and J lost 7 bases, with 9 bases between them. The CDR3 contains 14 residues. CDR1 is LGHNA, CDR2 YSLEER, per germline. The CDR3 nucleotides read TGCGCCAGCAGCCAAGATGCAGAGTCTGAAAAACTGTTTTTT. As protein: CASSQDAESEKLFF.

The chain employs TRBV4-3 and TRBJ1-6; tentative D call: TRBD1 (6 bases). Trimming took off 0 bases at V and 15 bases at J, with 21 bases between the two ends. The CDR3 covers 16 residues. From germline, CDR1 is LGHNA and CDR2 YSLEER. CDR3 sequence reads: CASSQDSGGGTGLLHF. The CDR3 region has the DNA TGCGCCAGCAGCCAAGATTCGGGAGGGGGTACAGGGCTCCTCCACTTT.

The table lists this clone with a few counts. This rearrangement joins TRBV4-1 to TRBJ2-3; perhaps TRBD2 as D (5 bases). The V and J ends lost 0 bases and 1 base respectively, with 14 bases between them. CDR1 and CDR2 from the germline V gene are MGHRA and YSYEKL. The CDR3 sequence is 17 residues long. CDR3 loop: CASSQEIGGWGTDTQYF. CDR3 bases: TGCGCCAGCAGCCAAGAAATCGGCGGGTGGGGCACAGATACGCAGTATTTT.

V gene TRBV20-1 combines with J gene TRBJ2-1, with 7 bases matching TRBD2. Losses at the gene ends were 5 bases for V and 10 bases for J; bases not matched to a gene: 5. Germline-derived CDR1 and CDR2 are DFQATT and SNEGSKA (reference sequence). CDR3 length: 11 residues. The chain's CDR3 is CSASLAVEQFF. The CDR3, as DNA: TGCAGTGCTTCTCTAGCGGTAGAGCAGTTCTTC.

J is TRBJ2-7 and V is TRBV7-3, with D possibly matching TRBD2 (6 bases). There are 13 residues in the CDR3. V was pared by 4 bases and J by 7 bases, with 14 bases between. CDR1 is SGHTA and CDR2 is FQGTGA in the germline V gene. Here the CDR3 reads CASSSTPAGEQYF. In nucleotides, the CDR3 is TGTGCCAGCAGCTCGACCCCCGCGGGAGAGCAGTACTTC.

This chain connects TRBV25-1 to TRBJ2-5; perhaps TRBD2 as D (6 bases). This CDR3 spans 16 amino acids. Trimming left V 2 bases short and J 1 base short, with 14 bases between. Germline V gives CDR1 MGHDK, CDR2 SYGVNS. CDR3 nucleotides: TGTGCCAGCAGTGAACGGTGGGAGGTACCCCAAGAGACCCAGTACTTC. Encoded protein: CASSERWEVPQETQYF.

In its sample, this clone was seen a few times. Additional DNA sequences in this sample encode the identical CDR3. This rearrangement joins TRBV29-1 to TRBJ2-1; D gene ambiguous. Germline lookup yields CDR1 SQVTM and CDR2 ANQGSEA. The V gene lost 1 base and the J gene lost 1 base, with 5 bases spanning the gap. This CDR3 comprises 13 residues. CDR3 in amino acids: CSVEGGSYNEQFF. The CDR3 region has the DNA TGCAGCGTTGAAGGGGGTTCCTACAATGAGCAGTTCTTC.

CDR3 sequence: CASSWEGGYTF. The CDR3 bases are TGTGCCAGCAGTTGGGAGGGTGGCTACACCTTC. The V and J genes are TRBV28 and TRBJ1-2; no clear D gene. CDR1 is MDHEN and CDR2 is SYDVKM in the germline V gene. Trimming shortened V by 4 bases and J by 7 bases, and 7 bases separated the two germline ends. This CDR3 contains 11 residues.

V is TRBV30 and J is TRBJ1-1, with D perhaps matching TRBD1 (5 bases). Trimming removed 1 base at V and 0 bases at J, with 9 bases between. The CDR3 length is 14 residues. CDR1 GTSNPN and CDR2 SVGIG come from the germline V gene (reference sequence). The CDR3 nucleotides read TGTGCCTGGAGTGAGGGGTTCCTGAACACTGAAGCTTTCTTT. Translated: CAWSEGFLNTEAFF.

V usage is TRBV6-5 and J usage is TRBJ1-5; no definite D call. Trimming pared 5 bases from V and 0 bases from J, leaving 8 bases between. The germline V gene has CDR1 MNHEY and CDR2 SVGAGI. This CDR3 contains 14 residues. The CDR3 coding sequence is TGTGCCAGCAGTCCCATGTATAGCAATCAGCCCCAGCATTTT. Translation: CASSPMYSNQPQHF.

The chain has TRBV30 and TRBJ1-1; no firm D call. V lost 1 base and J 5 bases, leaving 14 bases between the germline ends. CDR3 length equals 14 residues. Germline CDR1 reads GTSNPN; CDR2 reads SVGIG (reference sequence). CDR3 in amino acids: CAWSDDRVGTEAFF. CDR3 sequence (DNA): TGTGCCTGGAGTGACGATCGGGTAGGAACTGAAGCTTTCTTT.

V and J are TRBV9 and TRBJ1-6; 7 nucleotides align to TRBD1. Germline V gives CDR1 SGDLS, CDR2 YYNGEE. V trimming: 4 bases; J trimming: 8 bases; junction bases outside the gene matches: 6. The CDR3 spans 14 residues. CDR3 in DNA: TGTGCCAGCAGCATCCAGGGGGTTGATTCACCCCTCCACTTT. Translating gives CASSIQGVDSPLHF.

The V and J genes are TRBV2 and TRBJ2-7; D could derive from TRBD1 or TRBD2 (5 bases each). Germline loops: CDR1 SNHLY, CDR2 FYNNEI. The CDR3 is made up of 14 amino acids. V was pared by 6 bases and J by 3 bases, with 15 bases between. As DNA, the CDR3 is TGTGCCAGCAGCGCCGGGGCCCTCGGCTACGAGCAGTACTTC. This translates into CASSAGALGYEQYF.

A few counts support this clone. Distinct nucleotide sequences in the sample also encode this CDR3. The CDR3 bases are TGTGCCAGCAGCTTAGGACCGAACCAGCCCCAGCATTTT. It encodes CASSLGPNQPQHF. The chain recombines TRBV7-9 with TRBJ1-5; D unclear. Germline CDR1 is SEHNR and CDR2 is FQNEAQ (reference sequence). Trimming cost V 1 base and J 7 bases, with 8 bases left between them. The CDR3 contains 13 residues.